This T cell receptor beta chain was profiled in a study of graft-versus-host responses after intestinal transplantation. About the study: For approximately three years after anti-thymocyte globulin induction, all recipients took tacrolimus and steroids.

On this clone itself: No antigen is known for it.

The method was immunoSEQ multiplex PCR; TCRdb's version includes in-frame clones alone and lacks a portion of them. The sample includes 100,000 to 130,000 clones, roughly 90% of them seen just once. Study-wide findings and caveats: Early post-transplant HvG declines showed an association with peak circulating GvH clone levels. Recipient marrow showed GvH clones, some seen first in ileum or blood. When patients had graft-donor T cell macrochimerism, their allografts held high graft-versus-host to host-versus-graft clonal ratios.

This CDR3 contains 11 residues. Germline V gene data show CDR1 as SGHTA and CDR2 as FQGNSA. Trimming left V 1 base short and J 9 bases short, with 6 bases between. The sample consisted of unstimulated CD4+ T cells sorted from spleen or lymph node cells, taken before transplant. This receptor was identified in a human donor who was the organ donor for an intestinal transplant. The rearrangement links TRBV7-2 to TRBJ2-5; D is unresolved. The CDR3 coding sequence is TGTGCCAGCAGCTTAGTTGGAGCCCAGTACTTC. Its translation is CASSLVGAQYF.